This T cell receptor (beta chain) was identified in a study of T cell responses to AZD1222 COVID-19 vaccine. This clone was found once. The protocol was immunoSEQ multiplex PCR, while the TCRdb copy is restricted to in-frame clones and leaves out a portion. This table has 45,000 to 65,000 clones, approximately 86% appearing once. Second doses that came at about 4 or about 12 weeks were put together. V gave up 1 base and J gave up 0 bases; unmatched junction bases: 3. CDR3 length: 15 residues. Germline CDR1 reads LGHNA; CDR2 reads YNFKEQ. Sample: peripheral blood, taken 28 days after the second AZD1222 dose. The TCR sequence derives from an adult who received the AZD1222 COVID-19 vaccine. This rearrangement joins TRBV4-2 to TRBJ2-7, with 7 bases aligning to TRBD2. CDR3 in DNA: TGTGCCAGCAGCCAAGCTAGCGGCCACTCCTACGAGCAGTACTTC. This sequence encodes CASSQASGHSYEQYF.